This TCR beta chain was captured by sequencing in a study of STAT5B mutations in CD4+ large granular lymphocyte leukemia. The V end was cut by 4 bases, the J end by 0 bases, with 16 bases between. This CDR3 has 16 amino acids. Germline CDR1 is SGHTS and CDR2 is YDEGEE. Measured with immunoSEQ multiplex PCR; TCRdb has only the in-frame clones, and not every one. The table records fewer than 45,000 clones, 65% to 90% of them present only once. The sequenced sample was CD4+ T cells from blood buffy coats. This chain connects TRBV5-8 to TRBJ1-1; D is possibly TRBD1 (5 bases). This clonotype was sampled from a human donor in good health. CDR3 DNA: TGTGCCAGCAGCCCTATTCCGACAGCAATGAACACTGAAGCTTTCTTT. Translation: CASSPIPTAMNTEAFF.